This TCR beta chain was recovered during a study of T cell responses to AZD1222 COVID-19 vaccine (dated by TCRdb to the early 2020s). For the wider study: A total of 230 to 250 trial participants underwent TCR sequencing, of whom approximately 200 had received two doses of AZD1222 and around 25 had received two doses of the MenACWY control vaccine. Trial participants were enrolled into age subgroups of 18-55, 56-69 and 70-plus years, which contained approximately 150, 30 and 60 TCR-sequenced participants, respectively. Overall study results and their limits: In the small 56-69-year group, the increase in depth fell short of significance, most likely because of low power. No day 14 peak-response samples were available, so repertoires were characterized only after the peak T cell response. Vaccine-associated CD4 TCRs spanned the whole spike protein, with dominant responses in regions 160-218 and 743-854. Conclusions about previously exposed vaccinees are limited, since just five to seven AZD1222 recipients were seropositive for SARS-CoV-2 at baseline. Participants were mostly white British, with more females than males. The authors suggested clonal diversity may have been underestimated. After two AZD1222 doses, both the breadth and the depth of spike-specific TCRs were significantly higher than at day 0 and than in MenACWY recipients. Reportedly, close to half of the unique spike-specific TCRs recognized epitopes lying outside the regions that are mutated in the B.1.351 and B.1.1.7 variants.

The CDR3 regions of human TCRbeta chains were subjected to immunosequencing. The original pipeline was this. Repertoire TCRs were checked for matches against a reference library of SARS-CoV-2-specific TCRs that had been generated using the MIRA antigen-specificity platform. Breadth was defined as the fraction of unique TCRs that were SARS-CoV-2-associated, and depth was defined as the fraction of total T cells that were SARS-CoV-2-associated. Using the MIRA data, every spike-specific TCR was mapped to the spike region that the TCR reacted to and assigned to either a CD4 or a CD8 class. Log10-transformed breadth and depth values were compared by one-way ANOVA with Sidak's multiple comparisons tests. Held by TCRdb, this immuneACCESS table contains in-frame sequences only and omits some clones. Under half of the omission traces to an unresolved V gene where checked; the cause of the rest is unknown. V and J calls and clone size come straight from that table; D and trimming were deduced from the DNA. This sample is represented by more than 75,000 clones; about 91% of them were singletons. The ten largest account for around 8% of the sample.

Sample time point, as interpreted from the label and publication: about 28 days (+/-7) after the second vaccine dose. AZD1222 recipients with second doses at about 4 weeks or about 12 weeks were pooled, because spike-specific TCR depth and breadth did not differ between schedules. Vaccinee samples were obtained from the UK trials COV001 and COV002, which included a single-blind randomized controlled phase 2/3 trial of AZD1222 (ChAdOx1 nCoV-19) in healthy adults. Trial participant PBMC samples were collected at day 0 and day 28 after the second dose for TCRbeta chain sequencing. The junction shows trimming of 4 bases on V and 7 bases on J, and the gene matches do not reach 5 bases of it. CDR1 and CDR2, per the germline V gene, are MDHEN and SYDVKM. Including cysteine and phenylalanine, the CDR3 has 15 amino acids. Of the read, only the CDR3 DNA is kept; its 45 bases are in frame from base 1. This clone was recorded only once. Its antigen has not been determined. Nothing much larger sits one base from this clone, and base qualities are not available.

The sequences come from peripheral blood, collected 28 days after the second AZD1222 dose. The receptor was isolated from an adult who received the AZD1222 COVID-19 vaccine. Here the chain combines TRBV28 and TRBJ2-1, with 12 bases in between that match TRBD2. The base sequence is TGTGCCAGCAGTTCCGGGACTAGCGGGTCGAATGAGCAGTTCTTC. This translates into CASSSGTSGSNEQFF.